One T cell receptor beta chain is described in this entry. The antigen is undetermined. This specimen comes from a study of cytomegalovirus exposure and HLA in healthy donors. Study-wide findings and caveats: A cluster of highly shared sequence variants was likely a sequencing artifact. In an earlier analysis, most TCR beta V segments were productive about 90% or about 30% of the time. When a later analysis was performed, an Asian-associated ancestry cluster reportedly had fewer N-insertions than the approximately 700-donor mean.

This CDR3 spans 14 amino acids. Germline trimming cut 3 bases from V and 5 bases from J; bases unmatched to any gene: 6. Germline V gene sequence: CDR1 MNHNS, CDR2 SASEGT. At sampling all donors were nominally healthy, likely with unrecorded immune exposures. 13 Jbeta primers and 60 Vbeta primers were used for the PCR. Profiling relied on immunoSEQ multiplex PCR, and the TCRdb table lists in-frame clones only, not all of them. The sample has about 110,000 clones; 65% to 80% are singletons. The origin of this receptor is a young man in good health and CMV-seropositive. Specimen: PBMCs. This chain connects TRBV6-1 to TRBJ1-2; 7 bases are shared with TRBD1. Here the CDR3 DNA reads TGTGCCAGCAGTGACCACAGGGGTGATTATGGCTACACCTTC. Its translation: CASSDHRGDYGYTF.